Reported below is one TCR beta chain. Its antigen is still unknown. This entry comes from a study of T cell responses to AZD1222 COVID-19 vaccine. Profiled with immunoSEQ multiplex PCR; TCRdb holds only in-frame clones, not every one. Here the sample spans 110,000 or so clones, roughly 91% being singletons. The CDR3 is made up of 15 amino acids. Germline V CDR1 and CDR2: MNHEY, SVGAGI. Trimming took off 0 bases at V and 9 bases at J, with 15 bases between the two ends. Study-level results: Variant regions that are unmutated are reportedly the target of nearly half of spike-specific TCRs. Researchers report vaccine-associated CD4 TCRs spanning spike, with dominance at 160-218 and 743-854.

The sequence came from an adult in good health. The chain has TRBV6-5 and TRBJ2-1; perhaps TRBD2 as D (6 bases). The sequences come from peripheral blood, collected on day 0 of AZD1222 vaccination. The CDR3 protein is CASSYSSGSGREQFF. DNA of the CDR3: TGTGCCAGCAGTTACTCTTCCGGGAGTGGGCGTGAGCAGTTCTTC.